Listed here are 18 T cell receptor beta chains from one sample, sequenced in a study of T cell responses to AZD1222 COVID-19 vaccine (dated by TCRdb to the early 2020s). The label giving this sample's time point can be read as: baseline before first vaccination. The library was built by means of the immunoSEQ multiplex PCR assay. Here the immuneACCESS table is served through TCRdb, limited to in-frame sequences with V and J called. Missing clones are a known gap in these copies; in checked studies unresolved V genes cover under half, and the rest lacks a known reason. This sample is represented by 120,000 or so clones; 92% of them were singletons. In total, the top ten clones hold 1.1% of the sample. The sample in question was peripheral blood, obtained on day 0 of AZD1222 vaccination. These receptors came from an adult in good health.

This chain uses TRBV27 with TRBJ1-2; D gene unclear. CDR1 and CDR2 (germline): MNHEY, SMNVEV (reference sequence). V shed 6 bases and J shed 8 bases, with 16 bases lying between them. CDR3 length: 13 residues. The CDR3 bases are TGTGCCAGCAGATTGGACGACCTGGGAGGCTACACCTTC. Amino acids: CASRLDDLGGYTF.

The chain couples TRBV5-1 to TRBJ1-6; 7 bases align to TRBD1. Losses at the gene ends were 2 bases for V and 7 bases for J; bases not matched to a gene: 12. The CDR3 extends over 17 amino acids. Germline lookup yields CDR1 SGHRS and CDR2 YFSETQ. CDR3 nucleotide sequence: TGCGCCAGCAGCTTCTTTCCAGGGGGGTTCGTGAATTCACCCCTCCACTTT. Amino acids: CASSFFPGGFVNSPLHF. Together with reference TRBV5-1 and TRBJ1-6, the CDR3 gives the full variable domain: KAGVTQTPRYLIKTRGQQVTLSCSPISGHRSVSWYQQTPGQGLQFLFEYFSETQRNKGNFPGRFSGRQFSNSRSEMNVSTLELGDSALYLCASSFFPGGFVNSPLHFGNGTRLTVT.

The rearrangement uses TRBV7-3 and TRBJ2-1; D unresolved. Germline V CDR1 and CDR2: SGHTA, FQGTGA. The CDR3 loop spans 14 amino acids. V was trimmed by 3 bases and J by 4 bases, leaving 10 bases between them. This CDR3 reads CASSFSGEYNEQFF. For the CDR3, the DNA is TGTGCCAGCAGCTTCTCCGGTGAATACAATGAGCAGTTCTTC.

The chain joins TRBV18 to TRBJ1-1; perhaps TRBD1 as D (5 bases). The ends were cut back, 5 bases at V and 3 bases at J, with 16 bases in the middle. The length of the CDR3 is 15 residues. In germline, CDR1 is KGHSH, CDR2 LQKENI. The CDR3 DNA reads TGTGCCAGCTCAGCCACAGGCGGCGGGTACACTGAAGCTTTCTTT. It codes for CASSATGGGYTEAFF.

The chain uses TRBV19 and TRBJ1-2; no definite D call. Germline assignment: CDR1 LNHDA and CDR2 SQIVND (reference sequence). The CDR3 runs 14 residues. Trimming removed 5 bases from V and 3 bases from J, with 13 bases in between. CDR3 sequence (DNA): TGTGCCAGTAGTCCGGCGGAGGGTTACTATGGCTACACCTTC. Amino acid sequence: CASSPAEGYYGYTF.

The chain recombines TRBV6-4 with TRBJ2-3; unclear D gene. The CDR3 is made up of 14 amino acids. The germline V gene has CDR1 MRHNA and CDR2 SNTAGT. Trimming removed 3 bases at V and 4 bases at J, with 11 bases between. In nucleotides, the CDR3 is TGTGCCAGCAGTGATTCCTTCTCGGCAGATACGCAGTATTTT. Its protein is CASSDSFSADTQYF.

This chain joins TRBV7-3 and TRBJ2-2; 7 positions agree with TRBD1. Germline assignment: CDR1 SGHTA and CDR2 FQGTGA. The V gene end was trimmed by 2 bases and the J gene end by 8 bases; junction bases not matched to a gene: 8. The CDR3 consists of 15 residues. The DNA of the CDR3 is TGTGCCAGCAGCTTAGGGGACAGAGGTAGTGGGGAGCTGTTTTTT. It translates to CASSLGDRGSGELFF.

This chain links TRBV9 with TRBJ2-7; 10 bases agree with TRBD2. CDR1 is SGDLS, CDR2 YYNGEE, per germline. The length of the CDR3 is 15 residues. V gave up 4 bases and J gave up 6 bases; unmatched junction bases: 10. CDR3 coding DNA: TGTGCCAGCAGCCCCGAAGCGGGAGGGCGGGGCGAGCAGTACTTC. This encodes CASSPEAGGRGEQYF.

The V call is TRBV21-1, the J call TRBJ2-7. TRBV21-1 is shown as a pseudogene. The CDR3 covers 16 residues. The CDR3 is CASSKIVGTDTYEQYF. The CDR3 nucleotides read TGTGCCAGCAGCAAAATCGTCGGGACGGATACCTACGAGCAGTACTTC.

The gene calls are TRBV9 and TRBJ2-5, with 7 bases matching TRBD1. This CDR3 has 15 residues. Per germline, CDR1 SGDLS and CDR2 YYNGEE. V was clipped by 0 bases and J by 3 bases; unmatched bases: 5. CDR3: CASSVGDRVKETQYF. The CDR3, as DNA: TGTGCCAGCAGCGTAGGAGACAGGGTAAAAGAGACCCAGTACTTC.

The chain recombines TRBV7-2 with TRBJ2-5, with no clear D. CDR1 is SGHTA and CDR2 is FQGNSA in the germline V gene. The CDR3 length is 13 residues. V gave up 0 bases and J gave up 2 bases, with 4 bases separating them. CDR3 nucleotide sequence: TGTGCCAGCAGCTTAGCGAAACAAGAGACCCAGTACTTC. It encodes CASSLAKQETQYF.

The V and J genes are TRBV6-5 and TRBJ1-5; no clear D gene. Trimming removed 6 bases from V and 6 bases from J, with 18 bases in between. Per the germline V gene, CDR1 is MNHEY and CDR2 is SVGAGI. CDR3 size: 15 residues. CDR3 nucleotide sequence: TGTGCCAGCAGCGACGGAACGGGATTCGGTCAGCCCCAGCATTTT. Its protein is CASSDGTGFGQPQHF.

This clone has just one count. The chain combines TRBV5-1 with TRBJ1-1, with 9 bases that match TRBD1. CDR1 is SGHRS, CDR2 YFSETQ, per germline. The ends lost 5 bases at V and 2 bases at J; junction bases unmatched: 7. The CDR3 is 15 amino acids. The CDR3 reads CASSSLQGANTEAFF. CDR3 coding DNA: TGCGCCAGCAGTTCCTTACAGGGGGCAAACACTGAAGCTTTCTTT.

The chain uses TRBV29-1 and TRBJ2-7; 13 bases line up with TRBD2. This CDR3 contains 15 residues. The V segment lost 4 bases and the J segment 1 base; nucleotides outside the gene matches: 4. Germline CDR1 and CDR2: SQVTM and ANQGSEA. The chain's CDR3 is CSVGGLAGLSYEQYF. CDR3 DNA: TGCAGCGTTGGGGGACTAGCGGGATTGTCCTACGAGCAGTACTTC.

The chain combines TRBV28 with TRBJ1-2, with TRBD1 identical over 9 bases. Germline-derived CDR1 and CDR2 are MDHEN and SYDVKM. V dropped 8 bases and J dropped 1; count of bases not matched to a gene: 2. This CDR3 contains 13 residues. The CDR3 loop is CASHRGLNYGYTF. The CDR3, as DNA: TGTGCCAGCCACAGGGGGCTTAACTATGGCTACACCTTC.

The chain carries TRBV6-1 and TRBJ1-2; possibly TRBD1 for D (5 bases). Trimming pared 1 base from V and 4 bases from J, leaving 10 bases between. The CDR3 consists of 14 residues. The V gene's germline CDR1 is MNHNS and CDR2 SASEGT. The CDR3 bases are TGTGCCAGCAGTGAAGGAGGCAGGGTCTATGGCTACACCTTC. Translated: CASSEGGRVYGYTF.

This chain links TRBV10-1 with TRBJ2-5, with TRBD1 matching 7 bases. Germline assignment: CDR1 WNHNN and CDR2 SYGVQD (reference sequence). The CDR3 runs to 17 residues. V shed 11 bases, J shed 2 bases, and the junction held 20 bases outside the gene matches. CDR3 sequence reads: CAASCLCRQGEQETQYF. As DNA, the CDR3 is TGCGCCGCCTCATGTCTTTGCCGACAGGGAGAACAAGAGACCCAGTACTTC.

The rearrangement links TRBV6-2 or TRBV6-3 to TRBJ2-1; 11 bases align to TRBD2. CDR3 length equals 15 residues. CDR1 and CDR2 (germline): MNHEY, SVGEGT. V trimming: 4 bases; J trimming: 4 bases; junction bases outside the gene matches: 3. The CDR3: CASSWLAGGYNEQFF. The CDR3 DNA follows: TGTGCCAGCAGTTGGCTAGCGGGAGGATACAATGAGCAGTTCTTC.